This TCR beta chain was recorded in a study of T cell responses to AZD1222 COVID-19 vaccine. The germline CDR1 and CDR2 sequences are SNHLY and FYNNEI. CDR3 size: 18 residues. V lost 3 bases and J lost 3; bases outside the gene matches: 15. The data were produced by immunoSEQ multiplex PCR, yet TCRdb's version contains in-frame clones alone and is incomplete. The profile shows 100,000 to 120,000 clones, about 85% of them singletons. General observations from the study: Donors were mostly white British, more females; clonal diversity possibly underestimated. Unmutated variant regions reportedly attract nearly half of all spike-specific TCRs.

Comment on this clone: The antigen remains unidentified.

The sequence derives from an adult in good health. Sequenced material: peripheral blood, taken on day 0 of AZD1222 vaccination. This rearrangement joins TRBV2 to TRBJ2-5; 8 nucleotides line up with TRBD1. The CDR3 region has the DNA TGTGCCAGCAGTGACCCGGCGTTGGGACAGGCCCTAAAAGAGACCCAGTACTTC. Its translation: CASSDPALGQALKETQYF.